This passage covers 25 T cell receptor beta chains from one sample sequenced in a study of T-cell memory formation after mild COVID-19. TCRdb reanalysed the 5' RACE reads using MiXCR and keeps one entry per CDR3 protein. The data contain fewer than 15,000 distinct CDR3 sequences, about 16% of them seen just once; the ten biggest clones take up around 50%. Sequenced input: PBMCs or a T cell subset sorted from them (not recorded which). The receptor source for this set is a man aged 18 to 29 who had mild COVID-19 (a few samples of this study predate the infection). Cell type and time point are not known.

This clonotype was recorded at least ten times. This rearrangement joins TRBV5-6 to TRBJ2-7; D is possibly TRBD2 (6 bases). The germline V and J ends were trimmed by 3 bases and 2 bases, with 9 bases remaining between them. Germline CDR1 reads SGHDT; CDR2 reads YYEEEE. The CDR3 loop spans 13 amino acids. CDR3 loop: CASSWRGPYEQYV. For the CDR3, the DNA is TGTGCCAGCAGCTGGCGGGGCCCCTACGAGCAGTACGTC.

The rearrangement uses TRBV7-9 and TRBJ1-5, with D possibly TRBD1 on 6 matching bases. Germline V gene sequence: CDR1 SEHNR, CDR2 FQNEAQ (reference sequence). V lost 1 base, J lost 5 bases, and 9 bases lay in between. This CDR3 is built from 14 residues. CDR3 protein: CASSLGWGHQPQHF. The CDR3 DNA reads as TGTGCCAGCAGCTTAGGATGGGGGCATCAGCCCCAGCATTTT.

This clonotype was detected many times. The V and J genes are TRBV4-3 and TRBJ2-2; 7 nucleotides match TRBD2. The trim removed 3 bases at V and 7 bases at J, leaving 8 bases unmatched. From germline, CDR1 is LGHNA and CDR2 YSLEER. The length of the CDR3 is 15 residues. The CDR3 DNA sequence: TGCGCCAGCAGCCATAGGGGAGGGGCTTACGGGGAGCTGTTTTTT. Residues: CASSHRGGAYGELFF.

The chain combines TRBV5-1 with TRBJ2-1, with 13 bases aligning to TRBD2. The germline gives CDR1 SGHRS, CDR2 YFSETQ. Losses at the gene ends were 4 bases for V and 0 bases for J; bases not matched to a gene: 7. The CDR3 runs 18 residues. The CDR3 loop reads CASSQGTSGVGSYNEQFF. The CDR3 DNA sequence: TGCGCCAGCAGCCAGGGGACTAGCGGGGTCGGCTCCTACAATGAGCAGTTCTTC.

This clonotype has at least ten counts. CDR3 region: CATSRDRRGTGWNEQFF. CDR3 DNA: TGTGCCACCAGCAGAGATCGGCGGGGCACTGGTTGGAATGAGCAGTTCTTC. The chain recombines TRBV15 with TRBJ2-1; the D gene is possibly TRBD2 (6 bases). Germline V gives CDR1 LNHNV, CDR2 YYDKDF (reference sequence). V was clipped by 0 bases and J by 7 bases, with 19 bases between them. This CDR3 contains 17 residues.

The chain uses TRBV20-1 and TRBJ1-5, with D maybe TRBD1 (5 bases). The CDR3 length is 13 residues. Trimming cost V 3 bases and J 7 bases, with 13 bases left between them. Germline V gene sequence: CDR1 DFQATT, CDR2 SNEGSKA (reference sequence). The CDR3 loop reads CSASGAGRQPQHF. CDR3 coding DNA: TGCAGTGCTAGTGGGGCAGGCAGGCAGCCCCAGCATTTT.

The sample holds many counts of this clonotype. This chain joins TRBV3-1 and TRBJ2-7; 7 nucleotides agree with TRBD1. The CDR3 consists of 16 residues. Looked up from germline, CDR1 is LGHDT and CDR2 is YNNKEL (reference sequence). V trimming: 4 bases; J trimming: 4 bases; junction bases outside the gene matches: 13. In DNA form, the CDR3 reads TGTGCCAGCAGCCCTACACATAGACAGGGAATATACGAGCAGTACGTC. Protein product: CASSPTHRQGIYEQYV.

The chain is built from TRBV6-2 or TRBV6-3 and TRBJ2-7; TRBD1 might be the D (6 bases). The ends were cut back, 3 bases at V and 3 bases at J, with 12 bases in the middle. This CDR3 has 14 residues. Germline V gives CDR1 MNHEY, CDR2 SVGEGT. Here the CDR3 reads CASSYADSNYEQYF. Written as DNA, the CDR3 is TGTGCCAGCAGTTATGCGGACAGCAACTACGAGCAGTACTTC.

This clonotype was detected ten times or more. V usage is TRBV15 and J usage is TRBJ1-5, with D possibly TRBD1 on 5 matching bases. Trimming cost V 0 bases and J 3 bases, with 15 bases left between them. Germline-derived CDR1 and CDR2 are LNHNV and YYDKDF (reference sequence). The CDR3 is 17 amino acids. The CDR3 is CATSRDRVAGPNQPQHF. The CDR3 coding sequence is TGTGCCACCAGCAGAGATAGAGTGGCAGGGCCCAATCAGCCCCAGCATTTT.

This clonotype showed up many times. The V gene is TRBV7-6, the J gene TRBJ1-1; tentatively, D is TRBD1 (5 bases). CDR3 length: 15 residues. Trimming left V 0 bases short and J 1 base short, with 9 bases between. Germline V gene lookup returns CDR1 SGHVS and CDR2 FNYEAQ. In DNA, the CDR3 is TGTGCCAGCAGCTTAGCGTTAGGGGCGAACACTGAAGCTTTCTTT. Amino acid sequence: CASSLALGANTEAFF.

In this sample, this clonotype turned up many times. This CDR3 reads CSATRGLVVEQFF. The CDR3 DNA reads TGCAGTGCTACTCGTGGACTAGTGGTCGAGCAGTTCTTC. The rearrangement links TRBV20-1 to TRBJ2-1; TRBD2 agrees at 7 bases. The V gene's germline CDR1 is DFQATT and CDR2 SNEGSKA (reference sequence). The CDR3 is made up of 13 amino acids. Trimming removed 4 bases from V and 10 bases from J; junction bases left unmatched: 10.

The chain joins TRBV29-1 to TRBJ1-2, with a tentative D call TRBD1 (6 bases). V lost 3 bases and J 4 bases, leaving 15 bases between the germline ends. The CDR3 has 14 amino acids. In germline, CDR1 is SQVTM, CDR2 ANQGSEA. CDR3 in DNA: TGCAGCGTTGAGGGCGGAACAGGGTCCTATGGCTACACCTTC. It is translated as CSVEGGTGSYGYTF.

This clonotype was seen a handful of times. The chain joins TRBV15 to TRBJ1-2, with D maybe TRBD1 (6 bases). From germline, CDR1 is LNHNV and CDR2 YYDKDF (reference sequence). V gave up 0 bases and J gave up 8 bases, with 16 bases separating them. The CDR3 spans 15 residues. CDR3 bases: TGTGCCACCAGCAGAGATTATTTTCCAGGGGAGGGCTACACCTTC. It is translated as CATSRDYFPGEGYTF.

This clonotype was observed at least ten times. The chain carries TRBV5-1 and TRBJ1-1, with 7 bases aligning to TRBD1. The germline V gene encodes CDR1 SGHRS and CDR2 YFSETQ. The ends lost 0 bases at V and 1 base at J; junction bases unmatched: 15. The CDR3 contains 19 residues. In DNA form, the CDR3 reads TGCGCCAGCAGCTTGGCCTTCTACAGGGGAAGGGGACAGAACACTGAAGCTTTCTTT. This translates into CASSLAFYRGRGQNTEAFF.

This clonotype was seen many times. The chain links TRBV7-9 to TRBJ2-3; D possibly uses TRBD1 or TRBD2 (6 bases each). The germline V and J ends were trimmed by 1 base and 6 bases, with 14 bases remaining between them. Germline values: CDR1 SEHNR, CDR2 FQNEAQ (reference sequence). The CDR3 extends over 15 amino acids. The CDR3 loop reads CASSLGRGPTDTQYF. CDR3 DNA: TGTGCCAGCAGCTTAGGTCGGGGGCCGACGGATACGCAGTATTTT.

Ten or more counts support this clonotype. V is TRBV7-9 and J is TRBJ1-2, with TRBD1 matching over 7 bases. Trimming removed 11 bases from V and 7 bases from J; junction bases left unmatched: 13. Germline CDR1 and CDR2: SEHNR and FQNEAQ (reference sequence). CDR3 length: 13 amino acids. The CDR3: CASLDRFHRGYTF. The CDR3 DNA is TGTGCCTCTCTGGACAGGTTCCACCGTGGCTACACCTTC.

This chain connects TRBV18 to TRBJ2-7; 7 nucleotides agree with TRBD2. J was trimmed by 7 bases and V by 1 base; bases with no gene match: 1. CDR1 KGHSH and CDR2 LQKENI come from the germline V gene. The CDR3 is made up of 12 amino acids. The CDR3 spells CASSPLGGEQYF. Written as DNA, the CDR3 is TGTGCCAGCTCACCACTCGGGGGGGAGCAGTACTTC.

This clonotype was seen a handful of times. The J gene is TRBJ2-1, the V gene TRBV11-1; 9 bases align to TRBD2. The V gene end was trimmed by 4 bases and the J gene end by 7 bases; junction bases not matched to a gene: 11. Germline loops: CDR1 SGHAT, CDR2 FQDESV (reference sequence). There are 16 residues in the CDR3. The CDR3 DNA is TGTGCCAGCAGCTCCCCCCTTCGCGGGGGGGCGAATGAGCAGTTCTTC. The encoded protein is CASSSPLRGGANEQFF.

This clonotype was counted many times. V is TRBV6-5 and J is TRBJ2-5; 8 bases are shared with TRBD2. Trimming cost V 1 base and J 1 base; bases outside gene matches: 2. This CDR3 comprises 15 residues. CDR1 and CDR2 (germline): MNHEY, SVGAGI. The CDR3 loop reads CASSYWRGAQETQYF. CDR3 sequence (DNA): TGTGCCAGCAGTTACTGGCGGGGGGCCCAAGAGACCCAGTACTTC.

This clonotype was detected only a few times. The rearrangement links TRBV5-5 to TRBJ1-2, with 11 bases fitting TRBD1. The germline V gene encodes CDR1 SGHKS and CDR2 YYEKEE (reference sequence). With 4 bases clipped from V and 3 bases from J, the junction kept 11 bases outside the gene matches. The CDR3 is 17 amino acids. In DNA, the CDR3 is TGTGCCAGCAGCCCGGGGACAGGGGGAGAGTTTCACTATGGCTACACCTTC. Protein: CASSPGTGGEFHYGYTF.

In this sample, this clonotype turned up many times. The V gene is TRBV27, the J gene TRBJ1-6, with D unresolved. Trimming took 4 bases from V and 10 from J, leaving 11 bases between them. This CDR3 spans 13 amino acids. Germline lookup yields CDR1 MNHEY and CDR2 SMNVEV (reference sequence). The chain's CDR3 is CASSYQVSSPLHF. CDR3 sequence (DNA): TGTGCCAGCAGTTACCAGGTCTCATCACCCCTCCACTTT.

This clonotype was observed many times. This chain connects TRBV6-5 to TRBJ2-2; D remains ambiguous. The CDR3 extends over 12 amino acids. CDR1 and CDR2 (germline): MNHEY, SVGAGI. Trimming pared 6 bases from V and 6 bases from J, leaving 8 bases between. Here the CDR3 DNA reads TGTGCCAGCAGCTCCATCGCCGGGGAGCTGTTTTTT. Translation: CASSSIAGELFF.

This clonotype has at least ten counts. This chain connects TRBV7-3 to TRBJ1-1; no definite D call. In germline, CDR1 is SGHTA, CDR2 FQGTGA. The CDR3 length is 14 residues. V was trimmed by 6 bases and J by 5 bases, leaving 16 bases between them. CDR3 sequence (DNA): TGTGCCAGCAGTTTACAGCCCCGGAGTACTGAAGCTTTCTTT. Its translation: CASSLQPRSTEAFF.

Relative to its sample, this clonotype is medium-sized (0.01 to 0.1%). The chain combines TRBV9 with TRBJ2-7; 7 bases agree with TRBD1. Germline V CDR1 and CDR2: SGDLS, YYNGEE. Trimming removed 0 bases from V and 7 bases from J; junction bases left unmatched: 7. The CDR3 length is 14 residues. The CDR3 coding sequence is TGTGCCAGCAGCGTAGGCAGGGGGACGGTAGAGCAGTACGTC. It yields the protein CASSVGRGTVEQYV.

This clonotype occurred many times. This chain uses TRBV7-9 with TRBJ2-7, with D uncertain. This CDR3 region has 12 residues. The V and J ends lost 5 bases and 1 base respectively, with 6 bases between them. Germline CDR1 reads SEHNR; CDR2 reads FQNEAQ (reference sequence). The CDR3 here is CASSPGSYEQYF. In DNA, the CDR3 is TGTGCCAGCAGCCCCGGGTCCTACGAGCAGTACTTC.